Listed below are T cell receptor beta chains from one sample, sequenced in a study of CD8 T cells in ankylosing spondylitis. TCRdb called the 5' RACE reads again in MiXCR, with one record for every CDR3 protein. Here the sample spans roughly 700,000 distinct CDR3 sequences, over 15% being singletons. Sequenced input: blood, either unsorted or a sorted T cell fraction (not recorded which). All receptors derive from a male donor with ankylosing spondylitis. The CDR3 runs from the conserved cysteine through the conserved F or W. The order of the fields is J gene, D gene, V gene, clone size, CDR3 DNA, CDR3 protein. D genes are given only for firm matches. Part of the rows lack a size; the others show once, few, many or a class for expanded clones.

J gene: TRBJ1-2; D gene: TRBD1; V gene: TRBV7-9; clone size: NA; CDR3 DNA: TGTGCCAGCAGCCCCGAGCGTACAGGGGACTATGGCTACACCTTC; CDR3 protein: CASSPERTGDYGYTF
J gene: TRBJ2-1; D gene: TRBD2; V gene: TRBV29-1; clone size: few; CDR3 DNA: TGCAGCGTGGGGGGACTAGCGGGAGACAATGAGCAGTTCTTC; CDR3 protein: CSVGGLAGDNEQFF
J gene: TRBJ2-1; D gene: TRBD2; V gene: TRBV20-1; clone size: many; CDR3 DNA: TGCAGTGCTGGGGGACTAGCGGGAGGAGACCACAATGAGCAGTTCTTC; CDR3 protein: CSAGGLAGGDHNEQFF
J gene: TRBJ2-7; D gene: TRBD2; V gene: TRBV7-2; clone size: NA; CDR3 DNA: TGTGCCAGCAGTCGCCCGGGACTAACATACGAGCAGTACTTC; CDR3 protein: CASSRPGLTYEQYF
J gene: TRBJ2-1; D gene: NA; V gene: TRBV12-3/TRBV12-4; clone size: NA; CDR3 DNA: TGTGCCAGCAGTCCCACCGGCTATGAGCAGTTCTTC; CDR3 protein: CASSPTGYEQFF
J gene: TRBJ1-1; D gene: NA; V gene: TRBV5-1; clone size: few; CDR3 DNA: TGCGCCAGCAGCTTGGTATGGTCCACTGAAGCTTTCTTT; CDR3 protein: CASSLVWSTEAFF
J gene: TRBJ2-2; D gene: NA; V gene: TRBV7-3; clone size: NA; CDR3 DNA: TGTGCCAGCAGCCCGGGGCGCGAAAGGCCCGGGGAGCTGTTTTTT; CDR3 protein: CASSPGRERPGELFF
J gene: TRBJ2-7; D gene: TRBD2; V gene: TRBV13; clone size: NA; CDR3 DNA: TGTGCCAGCAGCCCCAGCCTAGCGGGGGATGCCTACGAGCAGTACTTC; CDR3 protein: CASSPSLAGDAYEQYF
J gene: TRBJ2-7; D gene: TRBD1; V gene: TRBV6-2/TRBV6-3; clone size: NA; CDR3 DNA: TGTGCCAGCAGTCCACCCACCCAGGGGGCTCCCTCCTCCTACGAGCAGTACTTC; CDR3 protein: CASSPPTQGAPSSYEQYF
J gene: TRBJ2-3; D gene: NA; V gene: TRBV6-5; clone size: NA; CDR3 DNA: TGTGCCAGCAGTTACTCGGAGTGGAGCACAGATACGCAGTATTTT; CDR3 protein: CASSYSEWSTDTQYF
J gene: TRBJ2-1; D gene: TRBD1; V gene: TRBV6-2/TRBV6-3; clone size: NA; CDR3 DNA: TGTGCCAGCAGTTACTCCCGGACAGGGGGCGCGGTCCTAAATGAGCAGTTCTTC; CDR3 protein: CASSYSRTGGAVLNEQFF
J gene: TRBJ1-2; D gene: TRBD1; V gene: TRBV27; clone size: NA; CDR3 DNA: TGTGCCAGCAGCAAGGACAGGGAAACGGCAAACTATGGCTACACCTTC; CDR3 protein: CASSKDRETANYGYTF
J gene: TRBJ2-7; D gene: NA; V gene: TRBV29-1; clone size: few; CDR3 DNA: TGCAGCGTTGAAAGGGACGTTGGCGAGCAGTACTTC; CDR3 protein: CSVERDVGEQYF
J gene: TRBJ2-7; D gene: NA; V gene: TRBV4-1; clone size: few; CDR3 DNA: TGCGCCAGCAGCCACCCGGGCGGAACCTACGAGCAGTACTTC; CDR3 protein: CASSHPGGTYEQYF
J gene: TRBJ2-7; D gene: TRBD1; V gene: TRBV6-5; clone size: few; CDR3 DNA: TGTGCCAGCAGTTACTCGACAGGGGCATCGTACGAGCAGTACTTC; CDR3 protein: CASSYSTGASYEQYF
J gene: TRBJ2-7; D gene: TRBD2; V gene: TRBV29-1; clone size: NA; CDR3 DNA: TGCAGCGCCCGCCACTTCGCGGGGGGCTTCTACGAGCAGTACTTC; CDR3 protein: CSARHFAGGFYEQYF
J gene: TRBJ1-5; D gene: NA; V gene: TRBV6-2/TRBV6-3; clone size: NA; CDR3 DNA: TGTGCCAGCAATCCGGACAGCTACAATCAGCCCCAGCATTTT; CDR3 protein: CASNPDSYNQPQHF
J gene: TRBJ1-2; D gene: NA; V gene: TRBV5-1; clone size: NA; CDR3 DNA: TGCGCCAGCAGCTTTGAAAGGGGCAGGGATGGCTACACCTTC; CDR3 protein: CASSFERGRDGYTF
J gene: TRBJ2-2; D gene: TRBD1; V gene: TRBV9; clone size: many; CDR3 DNA: TGTGCCAGCAGCGAGAGACAGGGGGCCGGGGAGCTGTTTTTT; CDR3 protein: CASSERQGAGELFF
J gene: TRBJ1-1; D gene: NA; V gene: TRBV9; clone size: few; CDR3 DNA: TGTGCCAGCAGCGGCTCCACCTTAGAGGTTCTTGATTCTGAAGCTTTCTTT; CDR3 protein: CASSGSTLEVLDSEAFF
J gene: TRBJ1-4; D gene: TRBD1; V gene: TRBV9; clone size: NA; CDR3 DNA: TGTGCCAGCAGCGGCGGACAGGGGAGATCTAATGAAAAACTGTTTTTT; CDR3 protein: CASSGGQGRSNEKLFF
J gene: TRBJ1-4; D gene: NA; V gene: TRBV29-1; clone size: NA; CDR3 DNA: TGCAGCGTGAAGGGTTCTAATGAAAAACTGTTTTTT; CDR3 protein: CSVKGSNEKLFF
J gene: TRBJ2-1; D gene: NA; V gene: TRBV5-1; clone size: NA; CDR3 DNA: TGCGCCAGCAGCCTAGTCCAGCGAACCTACAATGAGCAGTTCTTC; CDR3 protein: CASSLVQRTYNEQFF
J gene: TRBJ2-1; D gene: TRBD2; V gene: TRBV7-2; clone size: NA; CDR3 DNA: TGTGCCAGCAGCCAACTAGCGGGGGCCGTTTACAATGAGCAGTTCTTC; CDR3 protein: CASSQLAGAVYNEQFF
J gene: TRBJ2-5; D gene: TRBD2; V gene: TRBV12-3/TRBV12-4; clone size: few; CDR3 DNA: TGTGCCAGCAGTTTTGGGGGACTAGCGAGCCAAGAGACCCAGTACTTC; CDR3 protein: CASSFGGLASQETQYF
J gene: TRBJ1-1; D gene: NA; V gene: TRBV5-1; clone size: few; CDR3 DNA: TGCGCCAGCAGCTTGTATCAGGGTGTACTTGACACTGAAGCTTTCTTT; CDR3 protein: CASSLYQGVLDTEAFF
J gene: TRBJ2-7; D gene: NA; V gene: TRBV10-3; clone size: NA; CDR3 DNA: TGTGCCATCAGTGACAGATCCTACGAGCAGTACTTC; CDR3 protein: CAISDRSYEQYF